The 14 T cell receptor beta chains in this list originate from one sample, sequenced in a study of radiotherapy plus CTLA-4 blockade in lung cancer. Profiling relied on immunoSEQ multiplex PCR, and the TCRdb table lists in-frame clones only, not all of them. This table holds roughly 51,000 clones, approximately 86% found once. The sample here was peripheral blood, taken from a patient treated with radiotherapy plus ipilimumab. The receptors derive from a human donor with non-small cell lung cancer that progressed on radiotherapy plus ipilimumab. Some clones in this sample may be carry-over from other donors' samples.

The V gene is TRBV6-1, the J gene TRBJ1-2; D is unresolved. CDR1 and CDR2 from the germline V gene are MNHNS and SASEGT. The CDR3 sequence is 13 residues long. The ends were cut back, 3 bases at V and 4 bases at J, with 9 bases in the middle. Here the CDR3 reads CASSEGRVYGYTF. CDR3 DNA: TGTGCCAGCAGTGAGGGCAGAGTCTATGGCTACACCTTC.

The chain combines TRBV28 with TRBJ2-4; weak D call: TRBD2 (6 bases). The CDR3 extends over 16 amino acids. Germline V gene data show CDR1 as MDHEN and CDR2 as SYDVKM. Trimming stripped 7 bases from V and 0 bases from J, with 16 bases between. This CDR3 is CASTSGGILAKNIQYF. The CDR3 region has the DNA TGTGCCAGCACCTCGGGCGGGATACTAGCCAAAAACATTCAGTACTTC.

V gene TRBV18 combines with J gene TRBJ2-5; weak D call: TRBD1 (5 bases). The DNA end is more similar to TRBJ2-7, so the J call may be wrong. There are 12 residues in the CDR3. Germline values: CDR1 KGHSH, CDR2 LQKENI. CDR3 amino acids: CASSPTGYEQYF. CDR3 DNA sequence: TGTGCCAGCTCACCAACAGGCTACGAGCAGTACTTC.

The chain uses TRBV5-1 and TRBJ2-5; TRBD1 agrees at 10 bases. V was clipped by 4 bases and J by 4 bases; unmatched bases: 7. This CDR3 is 15 amino acids long. CDR1 is SGHRS, CDR2 YFSETQ, per germline. CDR3 DNA: TGCGCCAGCAGCGTATGGGGGACAGGGGTAGAGACCCAGTACTTC. It translates to CASSVWGTGVETQYF.

The CDR3 sequence is CASSLDARINEQFF. The CDR3 DNA sequence: TGCGCCAGCAGCTTGGATGCGAGAATCAATGAGCAGTTCTTC. The chain couples TRBV5-1 to TRBJ2-1; the D is unclear. Trimming took 0 bases from V and 6 from J, leaving 10 bases between them. The CDR3 has 14 amino acids. CDR1 is SGHRS, CDR2 YFSETQ, per germline. Supplemented by reference TRBV5-1 and TRBJ2-1, the full variable domain reads KAGVTQTPRYLIKTRGQQVTLSCSPISGHRSVSWYQQTPGQGLQFLFEYFSETQRNKGNFPGRFSGRQFSNSRSEMNVSTLELGDSALYLCASSLDARINEQFFGPGTRLTVL.

This rearrangement joins TRBV11-2 to TRBJ2-5; D might be TRBD1 (5 bases). Trimming took 1 base from V and 1 from J, leaving 19 bases between them. The CDR3 totals 18 residues. Germline CDR1 SGHAT, CDR2 FQNNGV. CDR3 amino acids: CASSLGGPGLKTQETQYF. CDR3 in DNA: TGTGCCAGCAGCTTAGGTGGTCCAGGGCTGAAAACCCAAGAGACCCAGTACTTC.

V gene TRBV7-6 combines with J gene TRBJ1-4, with unresolved D. Germline CDR1 reads SGHVS; CDR2 reads FNYEAQ. The CDR3 sequence is 13 residues long. Trimming pared 2 bases from V and 4 bases from J, leaving 5 bases between. The CDR3 loop is CASSLYYNEKLFF. Written as DNA, the CDR3 is TGTGCCAGCAGCTTATACTATAATGAAAAACTGTTTTTT. The whole variable domain, remainder taken from reference TRBV7-6 and TRBJ1-4, is GAGVSQSPRYKVTKRGQDVALRCDPISGHVSLYWYRQALGQGPEFLTYFNYEAQQDKSGLPNDRFSAERPEGSISTLTIQRTEQRDSAMYRCASSLYYNEKLFFGSGTQLSVL.

This clone is medium-sized in the sample. V and J are TRBV6-6 and TRBJ1-1; D is undetermined. The V gene's germline CDR1 is MNHNY and CDR2 SVGAGI (reference sequence). The V end was cut by 1 base, the J end by 6 bases, with 12 bases between. This CDR3 is built from 14 residues. CDR3 sequence: CASSYFGVEAEAFF. CDR3 sequence (DNA): TGTGCCAGCAGTTACTTCGGTGTAGAGGCTGAAGCTTTCTTT.

This clone has only one observation. CDR3 DNA sequence: TGTGCCAGCAGCCCAACAGGGACTAGCTCCTACAATGAGCAGTTCTTC. Residues: CASSPTGTSSYNEQFF. The chain carries TRBV27 and TRBJ2-1; TRBD2 matches 8 bases. Germline loops: CDR1 MNHEY, CDR2 SMNVEV (reference sequence). The CDR3 has 16 amino acids. Trimming took 6 bases from V and 0 from J; bases not matched to a gene: 7.

The CDR3 DNA follows: TGTGCCAGCAGCTTTGGGACAGGGGGCGGTCAGCCCCAGCATTTT. Protein sequence: CASSFGTGGGQPQHF. The chain couples TRBV11-2 to TRBJ1-5; 12 bases are shared with TRBD1. This CDR3 is built from 15 residues. Germline V gene data show CDR1 as SGHAT and CDR2 as FQNNGV. The trim removed 3 bases at V and 6 bases at J, leaving 3 bases unmatched.

The V gene is TRBV7-2, the J gene TRBJ2-7, with TRBD1 identical over 12 bases. The V gene's germline CDR1 is SGHTA and CDR2 FQGNSA. J lost 6 bases, V lost 0 bases, and 3 bases had no gene match. CDR3 length: 15 amino acids. In nucleotides, the CDR3 is TGTGCCAGCAGCTTAGCTGGGACAGGGGGCTCCGAGCAGTACTTC. It is translated as CASSLAGTGGSEQYF.

This clone was counted a single time. The chain combines TRBV6-1 with TRBJ2-1, with 8 bases lining up with TRBD2. The length of the CDR3 is 14 residues. From germline, CDR1 is MNHNS and CDR2 SASEGT. V lost 7 bases and J lost 5; bases outside the gene matches: 7. The CDR3 DNA reads TGTGCCAGCAAGGCAGGGACTAGAGACAATGAGCAGTTCTTC. It encodes CASKAGTRDNEQFF.

The chain uses TRBV5-6 and TRBJ2-5; TRBD2 is a possible D gene (6 bases). CDR3 size: 15 residues. Germline V CDR1 and CDR2: SGHDT, YYEEEE. Trimming removed 0 bases at V and 1 base at J, with 10 bases between. The CDR3 region is CASSLVQGLQETQYF. The DNA for the CDR3 is TGTGCCAGCAGCTTGGTGCAGGGACTCCAAGAGACCCAGTACTTC.

In DNA, the CDR3 is TGTGCCAGCAGTGCTTCAGGGCGCCTAAGGAACACTGAAGCTTTCTTT. It is translated as CASSASGRLRNTEAFF. The chain combines TRBV6-6 with TRBJ1-1; a weak D match, TRBD1 (5 bases). Trimming took 5 bases from V and 1 from J, leaving 17 bases between them. The germline V gene has CDR1 MNHNY and CDR2 SVGAGI (reference sequence). The CDR3 has 16 residues.